Below, one T cell receptor beta chain is given with its context. V gave up 4 bases and J gave up 0 bases, with 14 bases separating them. The CDR3 sequence is 16 residues long. CDR1 and CDR2 from the germline V gene are SGHRS and YFSETQ. Sequencing was performed with immunoSEQ multiplex PCR; in TCRdb, only in-frame clones are kept and a portion is missing. The table lists fewer than 25,000 clones, less than 80% of them singletons. The sample comes from a study of cytotoxic CD8 clonotypes in ibrutinib-treated CLL. Study overall: Mean yields were almost 260,000 productive templates and 94,082 productive rearrangements per sample.

PBMCs were cryopreserved, and 2 to 2.5 micrograms of genomic DNA from them went into TCR beta libraries. The specimen comprised PBMCs, sampled before ibrutinib treatment. This rearrangement joins TRBV5-1 to TRBJ1-3; unclear D gene. This TCR derives from a human donor with chronic lymphocytic leukemia. This CDR3 reads CASSPSGGHSGNTIYF. CDR3 nucleotides: TGCGCCAGCAGCCCCTCCGGCGGTCACTCTGGAAACACCATATATTTT.